The sequence of this T cell receptor beta chain was determined in a study of Tregs in tolerant kidney transplant recipients. Regarding the study as a whole: Expanding Tregs on activated donor B cells appeared to best identify donor-specific TCRbeta clones. This study did not directly address biological reproducibility.

The CDR3 is 14 residues long. V was clipped by 6 bases and J by 3 bases; unmatched bases: 7. Germline CDR1 reads SNHLY; CDR2 reads FYNNEI. The assay was immunoSEQ multiplex PCR, and TCRdb's table has in-frame clones only and misses some. The repertoire holds around 78,000 clones, with approximately 89% as singletons. Note on this clone: What it binds is unknown.

Thawed PBMCs were FACS-sorted into unstimulated CD4+CD25+CD127- regulatory T cells, CD4+CD25- non-regulatory cells, CD4 and CD8 cells. The origin of this receptor is a human donor who received a combined kidney and bone marrow transplant. Source: Tregs from blood, taken before the transplant. V is TRBV2 and J is TRBJ2-7, with 8 bases identical to TRBD1. CDR3 in DNA: TGTGCCAGCAGCCAACAGGGGGTGGGCTACGAGCAGTACTTC. Its protein product is CASSQQGVGYEQYF. Using reference TRBV2 and TRBJ2-7 for the parts outside the CDR3, the full variable domain is EPEVTQTPSHQVTQMGQEVILRCVPISNHLYFYWYRQILGQKVEFLVSFYNNEISEKSEIFDDQFSVERPDGSNFTLKIRSTKLEDSAMYFCASSQQGVGYEQYFGPGTRLTVT.